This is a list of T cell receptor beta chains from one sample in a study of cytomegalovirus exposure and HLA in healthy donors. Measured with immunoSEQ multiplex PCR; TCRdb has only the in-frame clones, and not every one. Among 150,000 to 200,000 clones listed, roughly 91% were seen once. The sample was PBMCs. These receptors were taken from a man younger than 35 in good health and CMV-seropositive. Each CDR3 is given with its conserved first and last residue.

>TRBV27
CARTRRISYNEQFF
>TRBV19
CASSRLASGEQFF
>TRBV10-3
CAISGKDSRYEQYF
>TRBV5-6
CASSLAGGQETQYF
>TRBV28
CASSSHRGGPQHF
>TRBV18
CASSPPVRVRYNEQFF
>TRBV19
CASSTAGVGGYEQYF
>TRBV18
CASSPPMQGGTGELFF
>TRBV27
CASSLGEYTEQFF
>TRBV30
CAWSAGQGHTEAFF
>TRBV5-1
CASSRDRGTRGNTIYF
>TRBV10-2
CASSEAPSYGYTF
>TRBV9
CASSRTGDNRETQYF
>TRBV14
CASSQRQGASYEQYF
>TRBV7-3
CASSLRGRGETQYF
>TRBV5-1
CASTHGGQGGYGYTF
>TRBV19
CASSIVSGANSYNEQFF
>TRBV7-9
CASSLAEITDTQYF
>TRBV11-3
CASSLETTNNEQFF
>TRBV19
CASSGTSGPYNEQFF
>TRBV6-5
CASSYSYSSGANVLTF
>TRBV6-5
CASRRGDTQYF
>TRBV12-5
CASGLMGGGQGLIYGYTF
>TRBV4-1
CASSQEFTFSGANVLTF
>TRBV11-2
CASSQPPGGTQYF
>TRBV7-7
CASSLCCTTKRRSEYEQYF
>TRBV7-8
CASSSRTGELFF
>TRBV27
CASSLKGKGYTF
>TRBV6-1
CACHRERIAYEQYF
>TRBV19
CASSIRSGGTSSYGYTF
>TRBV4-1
CASSRTGFNEKLFF
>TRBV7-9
CASSFPTSGKDTQYF
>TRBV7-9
CASSTRGDTEAFF
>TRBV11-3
CASSEREYFEQFF
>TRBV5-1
CASSRSVSTEAFF
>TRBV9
CASSPRDYYEQYF
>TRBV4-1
CASSQTEMRYEQYF
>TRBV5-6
CASSLMGLANTDTQYF
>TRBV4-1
CASSQGTGVSEQYF
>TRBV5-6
CASSESGYEQYF
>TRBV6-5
CASSSGAGGTDTQYF
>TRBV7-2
CASSLVGLATGELFF
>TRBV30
CAWSGTAFYQPQHF
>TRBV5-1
CASSPGGSGTYNEQFF
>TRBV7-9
CASSYRGRGPANYGYTF
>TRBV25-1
CASSESGQGPHYEQYF
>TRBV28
CASSWGQAPNTEAFF
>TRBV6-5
CASSYSPGRGEKLFF
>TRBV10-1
CASSGTSSGNTIYF
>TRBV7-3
CASSASGILSSNEQFF
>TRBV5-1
CASSSVRGEDTQYF
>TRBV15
CATSNQAMGRGYTDTQYF
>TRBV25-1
CASSASASTGQNEQFF